The rows below give T cell receptor beta chains drawn from one sample of a study of PD-L1 blockade in urothelial cancer. TCRdb's copy holds only in-frame clones and misses some; the assay was immunoSEQ multiplex PCR. The data contain 30,000 or so clones, roughly nine tenths of them singletons. Sequences were derived from PBMCs, sampled around atezolizumab (anti-PD-L1) treatment. All receptors come from an elderly man with urothelial cancer. Each CDR3 is given with its conserved first and last residue. The D gene is left open where the match is weak. Size is omitted from some rows. Given values are once, few, many or a class for expanded clones.

d_call: -
j_call: TRBJ1-3
v_call: TRBV28
clone_size: -
cdr3_nt: TGTGCCAGCAGTTTAACACAGAGCTCTGGAAACACCATATATTTT
cdr3_aa: CASSLTQSSGNTIYF

d_call: -
j_call: TRBJ2-1
v_call: TRBV2
clone_size: few
cdr3_nt: TGTGCCAGCCAGTTATTACCAACCTACAATGAGCAGTTCTTC
cdr3_aa: CASQLLPTYNEQFF

d_call: -
j_call: TRBJ2-7
v_call: TRBV11-2
clone_size: -
cdr3_nt: TGTGCCAGCAGCTCGTACTACGAGCAGTACTTC
cdr3_aa: CASSSYYEQYF

d_call: TRBD1
j_call: TRBJ2-1
v_call: TRBV30
clone_size: -
cdr3_nt: TGTGCCTGGTACAAGGGACAGAGCTACAATGAGCAGTTCTTC
cdr3_aa: CAWYKGQSYNEQFF

d_call: TRBD2
j_call: TRBJ2-1
v_call: TRBV11-3
clone_size: -
cdr3_nt: TGTGCCAGCAGCCTCGGACTAGTCAATGAGCAGTTCTTC
cdr3_aa: CASSLGLVNEQFF

d_call: -
j_call: TRBJ2-7
v_call: TRBV30
clone_size: -
cdr3_nt: TGTGCCTGGAGTGTGGGGGTGACTAGTAACGAGCAGTACTTC
cdr3_aa: CAWSVGVTSNEQYF

d_call: -
j_call: TRBJ2-6
v_call: TRBV18
clone_size: once
cdr3_nt: TGTGCCAGCTCACCACCAACACGTCCTGGGGCCAACGTCCTGACTTTC
cdr3_aa: CASSPPTRPGANVLTF

d_call: TRBD1
j_call: TRBJ2-5
v_call: TRBV7-9
clone_size: -
cdr3_nt: TGTGCCAGCAGCTTCCGACAGGGTGGGGGCGAGACCCAGTACTTC
cdr3_aa: CASSFRQGGGETQYF

d_call: TRBD2
j_call: TRBJ2-1
v_call: TRBV4-1
clone_size: -
cdr3_nt: TGCGCCAGCAGCCGACTTCCCCCCGGGGCGGGAGACCCCTCCTACAATGAGCAGTTCTTC
cdr3_aa: CASSRLPPGAGDPSYNEQFF

d_call: -
j_call: TRBJ1-3
v_call: TRBV18
clone_size: -
cdr3_nt: TGTGCCAGCTCACCGGAGGGTGCATATGGAAACACCATATATTTT
cdr3_aa: CASSPEGAYGNTIYF

d_call: -
j_call: TRBJ2-4
v_call: TRBV5-6
clone_size: -
cdr3_nt: TGTGCCAGCAGCCCGACCGGGGTACAACTCACCATTCAGTACTTC
cdr3_aa: CASSPTGVQLTIQYF

d_call: TRBD1
j_call: TRBJ2-7
v_call: TRBV11-3
clone_size: -
cdr3_nt: TGTGCCAGCAGCTCCCGACAGGGATACGAGCAGTACTTC
cdr3_aa: CASSSRQGYEQYF

d_call: TRBD1
j_call: TRBJ1-5
v_call: TRBV28
clone_size: -
cdr3_nt: TGTGCCGCAACTATCGGGACAGATAGCAATCAGCCCCAGCATTTT
cdr3_aa: CAATIGTDSNQPQHF

d_call: -
j_call: TRBJ2-1
v_call: TRBV4-1
clone_size: -
cdr3_nt: TGCGCCAGCAGCCAGATCGGAAAAGGAGACAATGAGCAGTTCTTC
cdr3_aa: CASSQIGKGDNEQFF

d_call: TRBD1
j_call: TRBJ1-2
v_call: TRBV27
clone_size: -
cdr3_nt: TGTGCCAGCAGTTTAAGGGTCAGGACAGGTGGCTACACCTTC
cdr3_aa: CASSLRVRTGGYTF

d_call: TRBD1
j_call: TRBJ2-3
v_call: TRBV5-1
clone_size: -
cdr3_nt: TGCGCCAGCAGCTTGAATCCCGGGACAGGGAGGAGGGTTAGCACAGATACGCAGTATTTT
cdr3_aa: CASSLNPGTGRRVSTDTQYF

d_call: -
j_call: TRBJ2-7
v_call: TRBV5-1
clone_size: -
cdr3_nt: TGCGCCAGCAGCTTGTCTGCGGGATCCGAAGAGCAGTACTTC
cdr3_aa: CASSLSAGSEEQYF

d_call: -
j_call: TRBJ1-2
v_call: TRBV10-3
clone_size: few
cdr3_nt: TGTGCCATCAGTGAAGGGGTTTTCTATGGCTACACCTTC
cdr3_aa: CAISEGVFYGYTF

d_call: -
j_call: TRBJ2-5
v_call: TRBV19
clone_size: -
cdr3_nt: TGTGCCAGTAGTATGGTCCAGGGCCAGGAGACCCAGTACTTC
cdr3_aa: CASSMVQGQETQYF

d_call: TRBD1
j_call: TRBJ2-1
v_call: TRBV5-4
clone_size: -
cdr3_nt: TGTGCCAGCAGCCCCTCCCCGGACAGGGGGGGAAACAATGAGCAGTTCTTC
cdr3_aa: CASSPSPDRGGNNEQFF

d_call: TRBD1
j_call: TRBJ1-5
v_call: TRBV11-3
clone_size: once
cdr3_nt: TGTGCCAGCAGCCGGGGACAGCAGCTGGAACCCCAGCATTTT
cdr3_aa: CASSRGQQLEPQHF

d_call: TRBD2
j_call: TRBJ2-1
v_call: TRBV10-3
clone_size: -
cdr3_nt: TGTGCCATCAGCAGGGGAGCGGGAGGGTCCTCAAATGAGCAGTTCTTC
cdr3_aa: CAISRGAGGSSNEQFF

d_call: TRBD1
j_call: TRBJ2-2
v_call: TRBV5-4
clone_size: -
cdr3_nt: TGTGCCAGCAGCCGCCCAACAGGGGACACCGGGGAGCTGTTTTTT
cdr3_aa: CASSRPTGDTGELFF